The clone carrying this TCR beta chain has only a few counts. The antigen remains unidentified. Full-length variable regions came from constant-region reverse primers plus semi-nested Nested Universal Primer A PCR. A single record per CDR3 protein comes from TCRdb applying MiXCR to the 5' RACE reads. The table has about 64,000 distinct CDR3 sequences, around a fifth seen once. Study observations and caveats: The larger-cohort validation was restricted to a single TCR beta V-J rearrangement rather than whole repertoires.

The TCR was taken from a female donor with breast cancer. The sample comprised memory CD4+ T cells sorted from a lymph node. Described subset: memory CD4+ T cells, CD4+CD45RO+CD25-.

In DNA, the CDR3 is TGTGCCAGCACCCTAGCGGGAGGTACTCGTAATGAGCAGTTCTTC. Translating it yields CASTLAGGTRNEQFF. The genes are TRBV12-3 or TRBV12-4 and TRBJ2-1; 11 bases match TRBD2. CDR3 length equals 15 residues. The ends lost 7 bases at V and 7 bases at J; junction bases unmatched: 9.